This TCR beta chain was retrieved from a study of CD8 T cells in Susac syndrome. A quantity of about 0.45 to 1 ug RNA underwent reverse transcription using random hexamers. TCR beta CDR3 was amplified by immunoSEQ covering 54 Vbeta and 13 Jbeta. Each CDR3 protein gets one entry after TCRdb re-called the immunoSEQ multiplex PCR reads with MiXCR. The sample yields approximately 130,000 distinct CDR3 sequences, around 91% seen once. The authors sequenced TCR beta from blood CD8+ and CD4+ T cells. Treatment-naive patients with stable or active relapsing-remitting disease were the multiple sclerosis controls. Negative isolation yielded CD8+ and CD4+ T cells; FACS enriched TEMRA cells. The CDR3 sequence is 12 residues long. CDR1 and CDR2 (germline): SGDLS, YYNGEE. Trimming removed 3 bases at V and 1 base at J, with 2 bases between.

This receptor was obtained from a human donor with multiple sclerosis. Sequencing used CD8+ T cells from PBMCs. The chain employs TRBV9 and TRBJ1-3; no clear D. CDR3 bases: TGTGCCAGCAGCGGATCTGGAAACACCATATATTTT. Residues: CASSGSGNTIYF.